The clone carrying this T cell receptor beta chain was found many times. Its antigen is not known. The V end lost 2 bases, the J end lost 0 bases, and 13 bases lay between the germline ends. The CDR3 contains 17 residues. The germline V gene has CDR1 MNHEY and CDR2 SVGAGI. The source of the sample is a study of T cells in Graves' hyperthyroidism and ophthalmopathy. General study findings and limits: For ophthalmopathy, model prediction preceded onset by a median about 6 months.

Reasons for excluding patients were uncontrolled infection, other autoimmune disease, pregnancy or lactation. At first hyperthyroidism diagnosis, before any ophthalmopathy symptoms, the blood sample was collected. TCR beta CDR3 regions were amplified from RNA transcripts. Carried out on the TCR CDR3, a first-round RT-PCR used the HTBI primer set. A single record per CDR3 protein comes from TCRdb applying MiXCR to the multiplex PCR reads. The sample consists of hundreds of thousands of distinct CDR3 sequences, approximately 15% of them appearing once. Sequenced: blood. The TCR originated in a young woman with Graves' hyperthyroidism that later progressed to Graves' ophthalmopathy. The gene calls are TRBV6-5 and TRBJ1-4, with D hard to call. The CDR3 here is CASSYGIGGATNEKLFF. The CDR3 bases are TGTGCCAGCAGTTACGGCATCGGTGGCGCAACTAATGAAAAACTGTTTTTT.